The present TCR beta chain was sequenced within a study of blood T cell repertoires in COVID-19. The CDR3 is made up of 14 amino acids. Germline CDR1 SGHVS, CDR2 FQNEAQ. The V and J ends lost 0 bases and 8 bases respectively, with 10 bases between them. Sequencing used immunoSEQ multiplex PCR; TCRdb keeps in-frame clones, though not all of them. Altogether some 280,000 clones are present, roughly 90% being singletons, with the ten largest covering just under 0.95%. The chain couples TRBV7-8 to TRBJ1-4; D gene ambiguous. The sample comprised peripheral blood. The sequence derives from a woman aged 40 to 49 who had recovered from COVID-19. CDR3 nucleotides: TGTGCCAGCAGCTTAGCGCGGGGTGGCGAAAAACTGTTTTTT. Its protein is CASSLARGGEKLFF.